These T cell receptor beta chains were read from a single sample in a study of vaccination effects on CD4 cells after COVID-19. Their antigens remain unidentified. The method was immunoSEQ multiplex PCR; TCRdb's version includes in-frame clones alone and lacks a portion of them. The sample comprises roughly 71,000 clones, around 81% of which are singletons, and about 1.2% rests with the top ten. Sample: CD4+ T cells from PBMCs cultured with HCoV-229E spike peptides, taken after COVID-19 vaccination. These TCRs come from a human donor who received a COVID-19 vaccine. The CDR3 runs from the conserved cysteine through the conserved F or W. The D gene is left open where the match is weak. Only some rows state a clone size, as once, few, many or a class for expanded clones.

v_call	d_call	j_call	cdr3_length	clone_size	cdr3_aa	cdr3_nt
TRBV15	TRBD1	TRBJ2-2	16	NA	CATSRDWDRVSGELFF	TGTGCCACCAGCAGAGATTGGGACAGGGTATCCGGGGAGCTGTTTTTT
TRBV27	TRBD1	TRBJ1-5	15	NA	CASSRDSLYNQPQHF	TGTGCCAGCAGTCGGGACAGTCTTTACAATCAGCCCCAGCATTTT
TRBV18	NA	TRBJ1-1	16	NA	CASSLQRRRESTEAFF	TGTGCCAGCTCATTACAGAGACGTCGTGAAAGCACTGAAGCTTTCTTT
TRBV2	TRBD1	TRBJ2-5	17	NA	CASSEGWGGQGRETQYF	TGTGCCAGCAGTGAAGGGTGGGGGGGACAGGGACGAGAGACCCAGTACTTC
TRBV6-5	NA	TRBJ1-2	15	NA	CASSRGRVLSGGYTF	TGTGCCAGCAGTAGGGGGAGGGTTCTCTCGGGTGGCTACACCTTC
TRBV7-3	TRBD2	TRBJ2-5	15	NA	CASSSSGGGQETQYF	TGTGCCAGCAGCTCTAGCGGGGGGGGTCAAGAGACCCAGTACTTC
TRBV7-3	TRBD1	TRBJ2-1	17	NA	CASSLGTGGLFRDEQFF	TGTGCCAGCAGCTTGGGGACAGGGGGCTTATTTAGGGATGAGCAGTTCTTC
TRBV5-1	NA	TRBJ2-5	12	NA	CASSLVPETQYF	TGCGCCAGCAGCTTGGTCCCCGAGACCCAGTACTTC
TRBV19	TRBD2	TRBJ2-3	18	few	CASSMGRTRAGGVDTQYF	TGTGCCAGTAGTATGGGGCGTACTCGAGCGGGGGGCGTAGATACGCAGTATTTT
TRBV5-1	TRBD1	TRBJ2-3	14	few	CASSWTGGTDTQYF	TGCGCCAGCAGCTGGACAGGGGGCACAGATACGCAGTATTTT
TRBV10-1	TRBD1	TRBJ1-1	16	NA	CASSDPRQGVGTEAFF	TGCGCCAGCAGTGACCCCAGACAGGGAGTGGGGACTGAAGCTTTCTTT
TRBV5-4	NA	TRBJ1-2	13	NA	CASSGKPLYGYTF	TGTGCCAGCAGCGGGAAACCACTCTATGGCTACACCTTC
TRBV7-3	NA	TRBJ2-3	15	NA	CASSSQHWGTDTQYF	TGTGCCAGCAGCTCCCAGCATTGGGGCACAGATACGCAGTATTTT
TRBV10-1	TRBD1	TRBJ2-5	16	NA	CASSGFQGQGRETQYF	TGCGCCAGCAGTGGGTTCCAAGGACAGGGTCGGGAGACCCAGTACTTC
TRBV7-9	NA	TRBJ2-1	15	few	CASSAGQRSYNEQFF	TGTGCCAGCAGCGCGGGACAGCGCTCCTACAATGAGCAGTTCTTC
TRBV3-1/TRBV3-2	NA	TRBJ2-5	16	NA	CASSQDLAGATGTQYF	TGTGCCAGCAGCCAAGATTTGGCGGGGGCGACGGGGACCCAGTACTTC
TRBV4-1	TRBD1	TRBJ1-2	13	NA	CASRQTGGYGYTF	TGCGCCAGCAGACAAACAGGGGGCTATGGCTACACCTTC
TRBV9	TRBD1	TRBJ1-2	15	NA	CASSGQFEGAVGYTF	TGTGCCAGCAGCGGGCAATTCGAGGGGGCGGTAGGCTACACCTTC
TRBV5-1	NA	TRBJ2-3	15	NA	CASSLDSPSTDTQYF	TGCGCCAGCAGCTTGGACTCCCCTAGCACAGATACGCAGTATTTT
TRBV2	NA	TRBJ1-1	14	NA	CASSNRGDSTEAFF	TGTGCCAGCAGTAATCGGGGGGATAGTACTGAAGCTTTCTTT
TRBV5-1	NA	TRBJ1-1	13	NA	CASSLDRNTEAFF	TGCGCCAGCAGCTTGGACCGGAACACTGAAGCTTTCTTT
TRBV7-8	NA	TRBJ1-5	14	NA	CASSRSRGNQPQHF	TGTGCCAGCAGCAGGTCTCGGGGGAATCAGCCCCAGCATTTT
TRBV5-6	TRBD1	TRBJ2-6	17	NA	CASSLGWTGSGANVLTF	TGTGCCAGCAGCTTGGGTTGGACAGGCTCTGGGGCCAACGTCCTGACTTTC
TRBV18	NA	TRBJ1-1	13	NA	CASSPLALGEAFF	TGTGCCAGCTCACCACTGGCCCTTGGTGAAGCTTTCTTT
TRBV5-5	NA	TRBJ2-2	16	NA	CASSFLGGANTGELFF	TGTGCCAGCAGCTTTTTAGGGGGGGCGAACACCGGGGAGCTGTTTTTT
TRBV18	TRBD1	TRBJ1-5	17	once	CASSPSRGQGINQPQHF	TGTGCCAGCTCACCATCGAGGGGACAGGGTATCAATCAGCCCCAGCATTTT
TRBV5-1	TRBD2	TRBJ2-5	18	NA	CASSLEAAGGSYQETQYF	TGCGCCAGCAGCTTGGAGGCAGCGGGGGGGTCGTACCAAGAGACCCAGTACTTC
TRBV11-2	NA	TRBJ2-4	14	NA	CASSESVAKNIQYF	TGTGCCAGCAGCGAGTCAGTAGCCAAAAACATTCAGTACTTC
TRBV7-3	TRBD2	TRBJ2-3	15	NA	CASSLTGGDTDTQYF	TGTGCCAGCAGCTTAACCGGGGGGGACACAGATACGCAGTATTTT
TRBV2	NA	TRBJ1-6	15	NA	CASSEEGGYNSPLHF	TGTGCCAGCAGTGAAGAGGGGGGCTATAATTCACCCCTCCACTTT
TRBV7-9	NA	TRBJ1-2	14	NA	CASSLETGPYGYTF	TGTGCCAGCAGCTTAGAGACAGGACCTTATGGCTACACCTTC
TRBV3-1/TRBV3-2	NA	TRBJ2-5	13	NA	CASSPIGGETQYF	TGTGCCAGCAGCCCTATAGGGGGAGAGACCCAGTACTTC
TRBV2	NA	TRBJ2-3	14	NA	CASSEGGGTDTQYF	TGTGCCAGCTCAGAGGGGGGAGGCACAGATACGCAGTATTTT
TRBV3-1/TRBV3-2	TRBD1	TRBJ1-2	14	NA	CASSLDREVKSYTF	TGTGCCAGCAGCTTAGACAGGGAGGTTAAGAGCTACACCTTC
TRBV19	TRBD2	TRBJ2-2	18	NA	CASSIVWGSGANTGELFF	TGTGCCAGTAGTATAGTATGGGGCAGCGGGGCGAACACCGGGGAGCTGTTTTTT
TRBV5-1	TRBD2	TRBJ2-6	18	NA	CASSLRGGLDSGANVLTF	TGCGCCAGCAGCCTCCGGGGAGGGCTTGACTCTGGGGCCAACGTCCTGACTTTC
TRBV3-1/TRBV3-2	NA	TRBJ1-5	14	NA	CASSQGGGYQPQHF	TGTGCCAGCAGCCAAGGGGGAGGGTACCAGCCCCAGCATTTT
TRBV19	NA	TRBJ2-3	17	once	CASSIVGGANRWDTQYF	TGTGCCAGTAGTATAGTGGGGGGCGCGAATAGATGGGATACGCAGTATTTT